The rows below give T cell receptor beta chains drawn from one sample of a study of blood T cell repertoires in COVID-19. Libraries were prepared by immunoSEQ multiplex PCR; TCRdb keeps only in-frame clonotypes and omits some of them. This table holds a few hundred thousand clones, around 88% found once. The sample taken for sequencing was peripheral blood. Receptors were obtained from a woman in her 50s with COVID-19, enrolled during active disease. Both conserved end residues are part of each CDR3. The D gene is left open where the match is weak. Only part of the rows carry a size: once, few, many, or a class if the clone is expanded.

clone_size d_call j_call v_call cdr3_aa cdr3_nt
NA NA TRBJ1-1 TRBV7-3 CASSSPGGAGMNTEAFF TGTGCCAGCAGCTCCCCGGGCGGGGCCGGCATGAACACTGAAGCTTTCTTT
NA TRBD1 TRBJ1-2 TRBV7-3 CASSSGTGGTGYTF TGTGCCAGCAGTTCCGGGACAGGGGGAACTGGCTACACCTTC
NA TRBD1 TRBJ2-1 TRBV28 CASSPGGYNEQFF TGTGCCAGCAGTCCAGGGGGCTACAATGAGCAGTTCTTC
once NA TRBJ1-2 TRBV6-2/TRBV6-3 CASSPGQYGYTF TGTGCCAGCAGCCCGGGCCAATATGGCTACACCTTC
NA NA TRBJ1-1 TRBV5-8 CASRLTGDHTEAFF TGTGCCAGCAGATTGACGGGGGATCACACTGAAGCTTTCTTT
NA TRBD2 TRBJ2-3 TRBV30 CAWTPRGGRDTQYF TGTGCCTGGACCCCCCGGGGGGGCCGGGATACGCAGTATTTT
NA TRBD1 TRBJ1-2 TRBV2 CASSEWTGGNGANYGYTF TGTGCCAGCAGTGAATGGACAGGGGGGAATGGGGCTAACTATGGCTACACCTTC
once NA TRBJ2-7 TRBV19 CASSGLTTGMNEQYF TGTGCCAGTAGTGGACTTACAACAGGGATGAACGAGCAGTACTTC
once NA TRBJ2-3 TRBV10-3 CAISARVGGGGPSDTQYF TGTGCCATCAGTGCCAGGGTTGGGGGCGGGGGCCCCTCAGATACGCAGTATTTT
NA NA TRBJ1-3 TRBV6-1 CASSDQGNTIYF TGTGCCAGCAGTGACCAGGGAAACACCATATATTTT
NA NA TRBJ1-1 TRBV19 CASSWTDDTEAFF TGTGCCAGTAGTTGGACAGACGACACTGAAGCTTTCTTT
once TRBD2 TRBJ2-1 TRBV30 CAWSAGRGYDEQFF TGTGCCTGGAGCGCCGGGAGGGGGTACGATGAGCAGTTCTTC
NA TRBD2 TRBJ2-5 TRBV9 CASSVGIAGGGETQYF TGTGCCAGCAGCGTAGGGATAGCGGGGGGAGGAGAGACCCAGTACTTC
NA TRBD1 TRBJ1-4 TRBV5-1 CASSSRDRDEKLFF TGCGCCAGCAGCTCCCGGGACAGGGACGAAAAACTGTTTTTT
NA NA TRBJ1-3 TRBV5-1 CASSLGVGNTIYF TGCGCCAGCAGCTTGGGAGTTGGAAACACCATATATTTT
NA NA TRBJ2-3 TRBV5-1 CASSSIMAGRSSTDTQYF TGCGCCAGCAGCTCGATCATGGCGGGACGTTCGAGCACAGATACGCAGTATTTT
NA TRBD1 TRBJ1-4 TRBV15 CATSRSPTGGEKLFF TGTGCCACCAGCAGATCCCCGACAGGGGGGGAAAAACTGTTTTTT
NA NA TRBJ1-5 TRBV13 CASSLGAGGNQPQHF TGTGCCAGCAGCTTAGGTGCGGGGGGTAATCAGCCCCAGCATTTT
few TRBD1 TRBJ1-5 TRBV4-1 CASSHPRQGDNQPQHF TGCGCCAGCAGCCACCCACGACAGGGCGACAATCAGCCCCAGCATTTT
NA NA TRBJ1-2 TRBV9 CASSPPGLSGGYTF TGTGCCAGCAGCCCGCCGGGACTGAGTGGTGGCTACACCTTC
NA TRBD2 TRBJ2-3 TRBV10-1 CASSPSGGLTDTQYF TGCGCCAGCAGTCCTAGCGGGGGGTTAACAGATACGCAGTATTTT
NA NA TRBJ1-2 TRBV7-2 CASSLGGDNYGYTF TGTGCCAGCAGCTTAGGGGGGGATAACTATGGCTACACCTTC
NA NA TRBJ2-4 TRBV19 CASSISFTPENIQYF TGTGCCAGTAGTATTTCTTTCACGCCAGAAAACATTCAGTACTTC
NA NA TRBJ1-1 TRBV5-1 CASSLEGSVNTEAFF TGCGCCAGCAGCTTGGAGGGGTCAGTGAACACTGAAGCTTTCTTT
NA NA TRBJ2-1 TRBV30 CAWNSYNEQFF TGTGCCTGGAACAGCTACAATGAGCAGTTCTTC
NA NA TRBJ1-2 TRBV28 CASSLEGFGYTF TGTGCCAGCAGTTTAGAGGGATTTGGCTACACCTTC
NA TRBD1 TRBJ2-5 TRBV28 CASSSHRGKETQYF TGTGCCAGCAGTTCCCACAGGGGAAAAGAGACCCAGTACTTC
once NA TRBJ2-2 TRBV7-9 CASSSPGHNTGELFF TGTGCCAGCAGCTCCCCGGGACATAACACCGGGGAGCTGTTTTTT
NA TRBD1 TRBJ1-2 TRBV6-5 CASRISGTGAYGYTF TGTGCCAGCAGAATTTCCGGGACAGGGGCCTATGGCTACACCTTC
NA NA TRBJ1-3 TRBV3-1/TRBV3-2 CASSPMGSWVGNTIYF TGTGCCAGCAGCCCGATGGGCTCATGGGTAGGAAACACCATATATTTT
few NA TRBJ1-1 TRBV3-1/TRBV3-2 CASSLYSYRQVPGGEAFF TGTGCCAGCAGCCTCTACTCATACCGACAGGTCCCTGGGGGTGAAGCTTTCTTT
NA NA TRBJ2-2 TRBV5-1 CASSLWAEANTGELFF TGCGCCAGCAGCTTGTGGGCAGAAGCGAACACCGGGGAGCTGTTTTTT
NA TRBD2 TRBJ2-1 TRBV7-2 CASSSSGGRYNEQFF TGTGCCAGCAGCTCTAGCGGGGGCCGCTACAATGAGCAGTTCTTC
NA NA TRBJ2-1 TRBV5-6 CASSFPRPDEQFF TGTGCCAGCAGCTTCCCTAGACCGGATGAGCAGTTCTTC
NA NA TRBJ1-5 TRBV25-1 CASSDENQPQHF TGTGCCAGCAGTGACGAGAATCAGCCCCAGCATTTT
NA TRBD1 TRBJ1-2 TRBV5-1 CASSARDRGSHGYTF TGCGCCAGCAGCGCAAGGGACAGGGGGTCTCATGGCTACACCTTC
few NA TRBJ2-7 TRBV29-1 CSVDKVRLPYYEQYF TGCAGCGTTGATAAGGTTAGACTCCCCTATTACGAGCAGTACTTC
NA NA TRBJ1-6 TRBV4-1 CASSREVYNSPLHF TGCGCCAGCAGCAGGGAGGTCTATAATTCACCCCTCCACTTT
NA TRBD1 TRBJ1-5 TRBV19 CASTEGGGPNQPQHF TGTGCCAGTACCGAAGGAGGGGGCCCCAATCAGCCCCAGCATTTT
NA NA TRBJ1-1 TRBV6-5 CASTEDGGRTEAFF TGTGCCAGCACCGAGGACGGAGGGCGTACTGAAGCTTTCTTT
NA NA TRBJ2-4 TRBV2 CASSEVVPQAKNIQYF TGTGCCAGCAGTGAAGTGGTGCCGCAGGCCAAAAACATTCAGTACTTC
few TRBD1 TRBJ2-2 TRBV5-1 CASSPRGQGDTGELFF TGCGCCAGCAGCCCCCGGGGACAGGGGGACACCGGGGAGCTGTTTTTT
NA TRBD1 TRBJ2-3 TRBV7-9 CASSSGGQFDTQYF TGTGCCAGCAGCTCAGGGGGACAGTTCGATACGCAGTATTTT
NA NA TRBJ2-1 TRBV3-1/TRBV3-2 CASSPKRGGPFNEQFF TGTGCCAGCAGCCCCAAGAGGGGGGGGCCGTTCAATGAGCAGTTCTTC
NA TRBD2 TRBJ2-1 TRBV24-1 CATSGSGGPAEQFF TGTGCCACCAGTGGAAGCGGGGGCCCCGCCGAGCAGTTCTTC
NA NA TRBJ1-2 TRBV19 CASSISHRALNGYTF TGTGCCAGTAGTATCTCCCACAGGGCTCTTAATGGCTACACCTTC
NA NA TRBJ2-7 TRBV6-5 CASSGPARNEQYF TGTGCCAGCAGCGGCCCGGCGCGGAACGAGCAGTACTTC
NA TRBD1 TRBJ1-5 TRBV3-1/TRBV3-2 CASSQDWTGSPQHF TGTGCCAGCAGCCAAGACTGGACAGGGAGCCCCCAGCATTTT
NA NA TRBJ1-4 TRBV13 CASSIRMAFSPTTNEKLFF TGTGCCAGCAGCATACGAATGGCATTTTCGCCAACAACTAATGAAAAACTGTTTTTT
once NA TRBJ2-7 TRBV6-5 CASRRLFLGEQYF TGTGCCAGCCGCAGACTATTCCTAGGCGAGCAGTACTTC
NA NA TRBJ1-1 TRBV28 CASSLVDTEAFF TGTGCCAGCAGTTTGGTAGACACTGAAGCTTTCTTT
NA TRBD1 TRBJ1-6 TRBV10-2 CASSETGGSPLHF TGCGCCAGCAGTGAGACAGGGGGATCACCCCTCCACTTT